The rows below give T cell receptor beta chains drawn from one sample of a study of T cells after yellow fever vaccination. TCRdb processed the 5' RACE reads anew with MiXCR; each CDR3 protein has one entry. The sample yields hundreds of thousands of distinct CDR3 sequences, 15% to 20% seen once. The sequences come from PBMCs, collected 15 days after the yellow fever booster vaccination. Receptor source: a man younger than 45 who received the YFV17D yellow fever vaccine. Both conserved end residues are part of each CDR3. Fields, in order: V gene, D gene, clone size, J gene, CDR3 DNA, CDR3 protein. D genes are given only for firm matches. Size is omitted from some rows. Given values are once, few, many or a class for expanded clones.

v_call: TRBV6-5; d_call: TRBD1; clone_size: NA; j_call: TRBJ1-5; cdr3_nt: TGTGCCAGCAGTCACGGGACAGGAGTTAGCAATCAGCCCCAGCATTTT; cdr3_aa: CASSHGTGVSNQPQHF
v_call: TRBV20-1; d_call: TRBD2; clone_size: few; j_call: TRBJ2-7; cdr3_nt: TGCAGTGCTAGAGGCGCTAGCGGGAGTGTCTCCTACGAGCAGTACTTC; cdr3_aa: CSARGASGSVSYEQYF
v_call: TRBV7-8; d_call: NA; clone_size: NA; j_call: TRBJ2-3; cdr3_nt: TGTGCCAGCAGCCCGACACGAGATACGCAGTATTTT; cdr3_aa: CASSPTRDTQYF
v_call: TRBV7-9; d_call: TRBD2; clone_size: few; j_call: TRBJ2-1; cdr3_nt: TGTGCCAGCAGCCCATCCTCGGGGGGGAGTTACAATGAGCAGTTCTTC; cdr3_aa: CASSPSSGGSYNEQFF
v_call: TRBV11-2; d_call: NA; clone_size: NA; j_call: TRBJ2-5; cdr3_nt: TGTGCCAGCAGCGTCAACAGGGTTACCGAGACCCAGTACTTC; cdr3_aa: CASSVNRVTETQYF
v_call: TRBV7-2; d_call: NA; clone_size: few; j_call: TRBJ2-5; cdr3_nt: TGTGCCAGCAGCTTGAGCGGGAGCAGGGGGCAAGAGACCCAGTACTTC; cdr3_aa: CASSLSGSRGQETQYF
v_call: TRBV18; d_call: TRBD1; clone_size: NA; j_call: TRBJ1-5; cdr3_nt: TGTGCCAGCTCACCGGGGGGACAGGGAAGCGGTCAGCCCCAGCATTTT; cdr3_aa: CASSPGGQGSGQPQHF
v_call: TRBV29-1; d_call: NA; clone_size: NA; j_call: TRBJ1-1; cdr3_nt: TGCAGCGTTGAAGATCCCGCGCTGGGGGCGCGGACTGAAGCTTTCTTT; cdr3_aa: CSVEDPALGARTEAFF
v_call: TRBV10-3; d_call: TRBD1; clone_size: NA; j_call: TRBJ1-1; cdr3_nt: TGTGCCATCAGCCGGACAGGGGATACTGAAGCTTTCTTT; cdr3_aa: CAISRTGDTEAFF
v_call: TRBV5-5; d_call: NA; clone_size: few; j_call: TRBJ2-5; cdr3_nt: TGTGCCAGCAGCCGCGGACGTCTCCAAGAGACCCAGTACTTC; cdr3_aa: CASSRGRLQETQYF
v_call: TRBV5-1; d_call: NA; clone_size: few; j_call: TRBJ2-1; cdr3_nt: TGCGCCAGCAGCCAGCCGCTGCTTGCGGGACTGTCCAATGAGCAGTTCTTC; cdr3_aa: CASSQPLLAGLSNEQFF
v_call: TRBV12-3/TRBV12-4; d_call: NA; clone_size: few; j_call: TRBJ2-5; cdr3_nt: TGTGCCAGCAGTTTTTGGGAGTTGAAGACCCAGTACTTC; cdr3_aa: CASSFWELKTQYF
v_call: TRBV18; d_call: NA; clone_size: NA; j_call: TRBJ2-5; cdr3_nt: TGTGCCAGCTCACCAGCGAGGTCCCAAGAGACCCAGTACTTC; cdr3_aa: CASSPARSQETQYF
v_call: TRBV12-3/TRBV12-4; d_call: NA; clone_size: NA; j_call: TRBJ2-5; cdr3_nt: TGTGCCAGCATCCTCGGAGGTACTACGGAGACCCAGTACTTC; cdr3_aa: CASILGGTTETQYF
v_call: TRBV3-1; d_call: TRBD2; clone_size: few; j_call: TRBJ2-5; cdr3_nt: TGTGCCAGCATCCGGGGGGGGAAACTCCAAGAGACCCAGTACTTC; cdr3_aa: CASIRGGKLQETQYF
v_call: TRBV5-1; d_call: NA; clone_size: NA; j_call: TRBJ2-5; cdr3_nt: TGCGCCAGCAGTGAGCCCCATGAGGAGACCCAGTACTTC; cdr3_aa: CASSEPHEETQYF
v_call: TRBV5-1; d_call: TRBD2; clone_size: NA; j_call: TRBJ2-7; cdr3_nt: TGCGCCAGCAGCTGGAAGACTAGCGGGGACTACGAGCAGTACTTC; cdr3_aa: CASSWKTSGDYEQYF
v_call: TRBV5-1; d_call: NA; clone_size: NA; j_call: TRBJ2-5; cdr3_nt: TGCGCCAGCAGCTTGATAGAAGAGACCCAGTACTTC; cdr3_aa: CASSLIEETQYF
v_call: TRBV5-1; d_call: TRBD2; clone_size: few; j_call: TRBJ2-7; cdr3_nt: TGCGCCAGCAGCTTGGAGGGAGCGGGATATACCTACGAGCAGTACTTC; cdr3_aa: CASSLEGAGYTYEQYF
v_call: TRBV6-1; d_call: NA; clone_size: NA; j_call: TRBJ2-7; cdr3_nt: TGTGCCAGCACCCTAGTAGGGAGCCCCTACGAGCAGTACTTC; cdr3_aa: CASTLVGSPYEQYF
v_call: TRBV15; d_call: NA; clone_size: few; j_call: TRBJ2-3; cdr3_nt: TGTGCCACCAGTTTCGAGGGGGGAAGCACAGATACGCAGTATTTT; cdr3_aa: CATSFEGGSTDTQYF
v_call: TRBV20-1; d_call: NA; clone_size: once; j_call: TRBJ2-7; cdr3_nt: TGCAGTGCTAGAGATCTTACAGGTTCCTACGAGCAGTACTTC; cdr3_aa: CSARDLTGSYEQYF
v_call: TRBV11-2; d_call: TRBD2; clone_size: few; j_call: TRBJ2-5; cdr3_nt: TGTGCCAGCAGCCACTGGGGGAGGGCTGAGACCCAGTACTTC; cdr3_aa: CASSHWGRAETQYF
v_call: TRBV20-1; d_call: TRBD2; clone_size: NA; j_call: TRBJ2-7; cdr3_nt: TGCAGTGCTCCCTCAACTAGCGGGAGAACCTACGAGCAGTACTTC; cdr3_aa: CSAPSTSGRTYEQYF
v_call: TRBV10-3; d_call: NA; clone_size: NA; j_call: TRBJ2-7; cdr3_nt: TGTGCCATCAGTGTTCGGCTAGACTACGAGCAGTACTTC; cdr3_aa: CAISVRLDYEQYF
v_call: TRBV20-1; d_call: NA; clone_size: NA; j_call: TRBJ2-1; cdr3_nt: TGCAGTGCTAGGGGGGGGCGGAGCTCCTACAATGAGCAGTTCTTC; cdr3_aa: CSARGGRSSYNEQFF
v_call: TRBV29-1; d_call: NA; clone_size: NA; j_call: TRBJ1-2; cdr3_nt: TGCAGCGTTGATGCTCCTCTCTGGGGTAACTATGGCTACACCTTC; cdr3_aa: CSVDAPLWGNYGYTF
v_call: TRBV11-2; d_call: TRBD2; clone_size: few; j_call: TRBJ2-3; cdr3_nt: TGTGCCAGCGATCACGAAACTAGCGGGAAATCAGATACGCAGTATTTT; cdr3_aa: CASDHETSGKSDTQYF
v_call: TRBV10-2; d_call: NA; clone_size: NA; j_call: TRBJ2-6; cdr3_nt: TGCGCCAGCCGCAGGCGGGGCCTTCCTGGGGCCAACGTCCTGACTTTC; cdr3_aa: CASRRRGLPGANVLTF
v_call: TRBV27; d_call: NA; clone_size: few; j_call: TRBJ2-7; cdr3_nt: TGTGCCAGCAGTACTGTTTCGGGAAACTCCTACGAGCAGTACTTC; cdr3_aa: CASSTVSGNSYEQYF
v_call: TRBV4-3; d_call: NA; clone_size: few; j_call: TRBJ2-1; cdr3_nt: TGCGCCAGCAGCCAAGACTGGGCTAGCGAACCCCCCTACAATGAGCAGTTCTTC; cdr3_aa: CASSQDWASEPPYNEQFF
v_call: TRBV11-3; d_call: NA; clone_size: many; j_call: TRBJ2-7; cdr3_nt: TGTGCCAGCAGCATCCGGACTCCGGAGGGGCCGTGGTCCTACGAGCAGTACTTC; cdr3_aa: CASSIRTPEGPWSYEQYF
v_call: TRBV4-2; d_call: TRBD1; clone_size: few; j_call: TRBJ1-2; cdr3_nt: TGTGCCAGCAGCCTGAATGGGGACAGGGGACATGGCTACACCTTC; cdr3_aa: CASSLNGDRGHGYTF
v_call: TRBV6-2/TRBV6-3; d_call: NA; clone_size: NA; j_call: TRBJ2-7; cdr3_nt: TGTGCCAGCAGTTACCCCGGACCAGTCTACGAGCAGTACTTC; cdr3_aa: CASSYPGPVYEQYF
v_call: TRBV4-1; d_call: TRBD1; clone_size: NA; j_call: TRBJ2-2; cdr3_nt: TGCGCCAGCAGCCAAAGGGGGGACAGGGTTAGAACCGGGGAGCTGTTTTTT; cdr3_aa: CASSQRGDRVRTGELFF
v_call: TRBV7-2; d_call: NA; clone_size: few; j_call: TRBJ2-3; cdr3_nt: TGTGCCAGCAGCTTAAGCCTAGGTCGCACAGATACGCAGTATTTT; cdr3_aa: CASSLSLGRTDTQYF
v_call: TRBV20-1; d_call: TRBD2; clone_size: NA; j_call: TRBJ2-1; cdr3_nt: TGCAGTGCTACCGGGCTAGCGGGCTACAATGAGCAGTTCTTC; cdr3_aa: CSATGLAGYNEQFF
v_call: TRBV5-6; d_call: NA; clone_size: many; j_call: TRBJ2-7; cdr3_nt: TGTGCCAGCAGCTTGGCGGGGACGGGGAACGAGCAGTACTTC; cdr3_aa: CASSLAGTGNEQYF
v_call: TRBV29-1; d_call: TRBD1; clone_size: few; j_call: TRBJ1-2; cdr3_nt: TGCAGCGTTGGGACAGGGGGATCCCTGAGTGGCTACACCTTC; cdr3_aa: CSVGTGGSLSGYTF
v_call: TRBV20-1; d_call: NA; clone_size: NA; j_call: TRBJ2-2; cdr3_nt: TGCAGTGCTAGAGAACACACCGGGGAGCTGTTTTTT; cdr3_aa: CSAREHTGELFF
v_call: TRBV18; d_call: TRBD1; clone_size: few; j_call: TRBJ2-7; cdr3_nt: TGTGCCAGCTCACCAGGGACAGTCCGGATCAACGAGCAGTACTTC; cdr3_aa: CASSPGTVRINEQYF
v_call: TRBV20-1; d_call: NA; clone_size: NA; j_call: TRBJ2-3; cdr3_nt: TGCAGTGCCAAATTAGGACAGACCTTTAGCACAGATACGCAGTATTTT; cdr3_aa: CSAKLGQTFSTDTQYF
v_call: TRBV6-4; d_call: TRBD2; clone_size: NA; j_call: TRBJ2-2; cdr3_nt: TGTGCCAGCAGAAGACTAGCGGGGACCACCGGGGAGCTGTTTTTT; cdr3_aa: CASRRLAGTTGELFF
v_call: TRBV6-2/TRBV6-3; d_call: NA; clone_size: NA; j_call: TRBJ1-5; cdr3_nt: TGTGCCAGCACTCCTGCCCAGGACGCATCACCCCAGCATTTT; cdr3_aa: CASTPAQDASPQHF
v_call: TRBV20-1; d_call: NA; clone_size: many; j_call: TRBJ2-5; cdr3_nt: TGCAGTGCTAGGAAGACAGGCCCAGAGACCCAGTACTTC; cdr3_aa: CSARKTGPETQYF
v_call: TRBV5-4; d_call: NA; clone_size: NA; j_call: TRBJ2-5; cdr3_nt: TGTGCCAGCAGGGGGGAGAGGACAGATGAAGAGACCCAGTACTTC; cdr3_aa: CASRGERTDEETQYF
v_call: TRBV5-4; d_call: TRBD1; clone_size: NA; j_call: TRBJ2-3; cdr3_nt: TGTGCCAGCAGCTTGGCAGGACAGGGGGCCACAGATACGCAGTATTTT; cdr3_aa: CASSLAGQGATDTQYF
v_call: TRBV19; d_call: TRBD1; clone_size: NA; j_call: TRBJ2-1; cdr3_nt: TGTGCCAGTAGTATGGGGCAGACAGGGTTTGGTGAGCAGTTCTTC; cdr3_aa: CASSMGQTGFGEQFF